This TCR beta chain was identified during a study of blood T cell repertoires in COVID-19. As for the study in general: Both acute and convalescent COVID-19 samples were obtained from the United States, Italy and Spain. PBMCs, B-cell-depleted T cells, or T cells were the source of the cDNA or gDNA that made up the material.

Methods used by the authors: Reference gene primer amplification gave estimated nucleated cell counts. Assay used: immunoSEQ multiplex PCR; TCRdb lists only in-frame clones, some missing. V and J calls and clone size come straight from that table; D and trimming were deduced from the DNA. Here the sample spans approximately 290,000 clones, approximately 91% being singletons. V dropped 5 bases and J dropped 5 bases, with 10 bases sitting between them. The CDR3 has 13 amino acids. CDR1 is SGHAT and CDR2 is FQDESV in the germline V gene (reference sequence). This sequence was found in a woman in her fifties or sixties with acute or convalescent COVID-19. Input material: peripheral blood. The rearrangement joins TRBV11-1 to TRBJ1-5, with TRBD1 as a possible D gene (5 bases). For the CDR3, the DNA is TGTGCCAGCAGCCCCTCCAGGGATCAGCCCCAGCATTTT. Its protein product is CASSPSRDQPQHF.